Shown below are 9 T cell receptor beta chains from a single sample sequenced in a study of a mutant IDH1 vaccine in newly diagnosed glioma. Profiling relied on immunoSEQ multiplex PCR, and the TCRdb table lists in-frame clones only, not all of them. This table has some 80,000 clones, approximately 85% appearing once. Antigen specificity for these receptors is unknown. Time point in this sample: week 23, last vaccination. The content of each vaccine dose was 300 ug of mutant IDH1 20-mer peptide, and topical imiquimod accompanied it. Specimen: PBMCs, collected from a glioma patient whose treatment included an IDH1 peptide vaccine. The receptors were sampled from a woman in her 50s with glioma.

The chain uses TRBV30 and TRBJ2-7; TRBD2 agrees at 8 bases. Germline CDR1 GTSNPN, CDR2 SVGIG (reference sequence). J lost 2 bases, V lost 1 base, and 4 bases had no gene match. The CDR3 contains 14 residues. Here the CDR3 reads CAWSDGGGTYEQYF. CDR3 bases: TGTGCCTGGAGTGACGGCGGGGGGACCTACGAGCAGTACTTC.

The chain is built from TRBV7-2 and TRBJ2-1; D could derive from TRBD1 or TRBD2 (5 bases each). The CDR3 has 17 amino acids. The V end lost 5 bases, the J end lost 3 bases, and 20 bases lay between the germline ends. Looked up from germline, CDR1 is SGHTA and CDR2 is FQGNSA. The CDR3 DNA reads as TGTGCCAGCAGCCACGCCTCGGGGACGGACGTCTACAATGAGCAGTTCTTC. Translation gives CASSHASGTDVYNEQFF.

The CDR3 sequence: CATSRPGQGGQPQHF. CDR3 coding DNA: TGTGCCACCAGCAGGCCGGGACAGGGAGGTCAGCCCCAGCATTTT. The rearrangement joins TRBV15 to TRBJ1-5, with 9 positions matching TRBD1. Germline CDR1 is LNHNV and CDR2 is YYDKDF (reference sequence). Trimming removed 3 bases from V and 6 bases from J; junction bases left unmatched: 6. This CDR3 is built from 15 residues.

J is TRBJ1-3 and V is TRBV5-1; a weak D match, TRBD1 (5 bases). CDR3 length: 14 residues. The V and J ends lost 2 bases and 8 bases respectively, with 14 bases between them. Looked up from germline, CDR1 is SGHRS and CDR2 is YFSETQ. Written as DNA, the CDR3 is TGCGCCAGCAGCTTAAGCCAGATAGGGGACACCATATATTTT. Translated: CASSLSQIGDTIYF.

The chain is built from TRBV7-9 and TRBJ1-4; 8 nucleotides align to TRBD1. Germline CDR1 and CDR2: SEHNR and FQNEAQ (reference sequence). The trim removed 5 bases at V and 0 bases at J, leaving 2 bases unmatched. This CDR3 is 15 amino acids long. The CDR3 sequence is CASSPGQATNEKLFF. The CDR3 DNA sequence: TGTGCCAGCAGCCCGGGACAGGCAACTAATGAAAAACTGTTTTTT. Full variable domain (outside the CDR3, taken from reference TRBV7-9 and TRBJ1-4): DTGVSQNPRHKITKRGQNVTFRCDPISEHNRLYWYRQTLGQGPEFLTYFQNEAQLEKSRLLSDRFSAERPKGSFSTLEIQRTEQGDSAMYLCASSPGQATNEKLFFGSGTQLSVL.

The V call is TRBV27, the J call TRBJ2-5; no clear D. The germline gives CDR1 MNHEY, CDR2 SMNVEV (reference sequence). Trimming took 1 base from V and 5 from J, leaving 14 bases between them. The CDR3 spans 15 residues. CDR3 sequence reads: CASSLFPGPSETQYF. In DNA, the CDR3 is TGTGCCAGCAGTTTATTTCCAGGCCCCTCGGAGACCCAGTACTTC.

The chain is built from TRBV29-1 and TRBJ2-5; 7 bases are a match to TRBD1. CDR1 SQVTM and CDR2 ANQGSEA come from the germline V gene. The CDR3 consists of 14 residues. The trim removed 3 bases at V and 5 bases at J, leaving 9 bases unmatched. Here the CDR3 DNA reads TGCAGCGTTGACCGGGACAGCCTTCGGGAGACCCAGTACTTC. Its protein is CSVDRDSLRETQYF. The complete variable domain, with remaining parts taken from reference TRBV29-1 and TRBJ2-5, reads SAVISQKPSRDICQRGTSLTIQCQVDSQVTMMFWYRQQPGQSLTLIATANQGSEATYESGFVIDKFPISRPNLTFSTLTVSNMSPEDSSIYLCSVDRDSLRETQYFGPGTRLLVL.

This clone appeared a single time. This rearrangement joins TRBV19 to TRBJ1-5, with no clear D. Germline CDR1 and CDR2: LNHDA and SQIVND (reference sequence). With 8 bases removed from V and 5 bases from J, the gap between germline ends came to 13 bases. The CDR3 is 13 residues long. The CDR3 sequence: CASHGGSHQPQHF. The CDR3 region has the DNA TGTGCCAGTCACGGTGGAAGCCATCAGCCCCAGCATTTT.

This chain connects TRBV25-1 to TRBJ2-7, with D perhaps matching TRBD1 or TRBD2 (5 bases each). The CDR3 consists of 12 residues. Per germline, CDR1 MGHDK and CDR2 SYGVNS. With 10 bases removed from V and 4 bases from J, the gap between germline ends came to 14 bases. The CDR3 DNA sequence: TGTGCCAACCAGGGAGATCGTTACGAGCAGTACTTC. As protein: CANQGDRYEQYF.